The rows below give T cell receptor beta chains drawn from one sample of a study of T cells in Graves' hyperthyroidism and ophthalmopathy. TCRdb re-called the multiplex PCR reads through MiXCR, storing one row per CDR3 protein. Of roughly 93,000 distinct CDR3 sequences listed, 35% to 50% are singletons. Material: peripheral blood or thyroid tissue (not recorded which). These TCRs come from a woman in her 30s with Graves' hyperthyroidism. The CDR3 runs from the conserved cysteine through the conserved F or W. The D gene is left open where the match is weak. Size tells how often a clone was seen (once, few, many) or the class of an expanded clone, and some rows leave it out.

>once|14|TRBD1|TRBJ1-1|TRBV7-2
CASFETGSDTEAFF
TGTGCCAGCTTCGAGACAGGGAGCGACACTGAAGCTTTCTTT
>NA|12|TRBD1|TRBJ1-1|TRBV20-1
CSATGGFTEAFF
TGCAGTGCGACAGGGGGTTTCACTGAAGCTTTCTTT
>many|19|TRBD2|TRBJ2-2|TRBV7-2
CASSFLGASGRFWTGELFF
TGTGCCAGCAGCTTCCTGGGGGCTAGCGGGAGGTTTTGGACCGGGGAGCTGTTTTTT
>many|13|TRBD1|TRBJ1-1|TRBV15
CATRGTGRTEAFF
TGTGCCACCCGCGGGACAGGGAGAACTGAAGCTTTCTTT
>many|16|TRBD2|TRBJ2-3|TRBV20-1
CSAPGVAGGHTDTQYF
TGCAGTGCCCCCGGGGTAGCGGGAGGCCACACAGATACGCAGTATTTT
>NA|17|NA|TRBJ2-2|TRBV2
CAGSFLNPTGITGELFF
TGTGCCGGCAGTTTCCTTAACCCTACAGGGATCACCGGGGAGCTGTTTTTT
>once|14|NA|TRBJ2-2|TRBV15
CATSKVRNTGELLF
TGTGCCACCAGCAAAGTCAGGAACACCGGGGAGCTGCTTTTC
>NA|15|NA|TRBJ1-1|TRBV28
CASAVLGAGSTEAFF
TGTGCCAGCGCGGTTTTAGGGGCAGGCAGCACTGAAGCTTTCTTT
>many|13|NA|TRBJ2-3|TRBV20-1
CSARFGSTDTQYF
TGCAGTGCTAGGTTCGGGAGCACAGATACGCAGTATTTT
>few|14|NA|TRBJ2-7|TRBV15
CATSGGTAYYEQYF
TGTGCCACCAGCGGCGGGACAGCGTACTACGAGCAGTACTTC
>many|16|NA|TRBJ2-2|TRBV5-1
CASTKPGRPNTGELFF
TGCGCCAGCACAAAACCGGGACGGCCGAACACCGGGGAGCTGTTTTTT
>once|13|NA|TRBJ2-5|TRBV20-1
CSARRGGQETQYF
TGCAGTGCTAGGAGAGGAGGACAGGAGACCCAGTACTTC
>NA|15|TRBD1|TRBJ1-2|TRBV20-1
CSASSRGTASYGYTF
TGCAGTGCCAGCAGCCGAGGGACAGCTAGCTATGGCTACACCTTC
>NA|20|TRBD2|TRBJ2-5|TRBV7-9
CASSYPGRVRLAGVGETQYF
TGTGCCAGCAGCTACCCAGGGAGGGTTAGGCTAGCGGGAGTGGGTGAGACCCAGTACTTC
>many|11|NA|TRBJ1-3|TRBV7-2
CASRISNTIYF
TGTGCCAGCAGGATTTCGAACACCATATATTTT
>NA|14|TRBD2|TRBJ2-3|TRBV28
CASRPAGVKDTQYF
TGTGCCAGCAGACCAGCGGGAGTTAAGGATACGCAGTATTTT
>many|14|NA|TRBJ2-7|TRBV27
CASRPTGLSYEQYF
TGTGCCAGCAGGCCTACTGGGCTCTCCTACGAGCAGTACTTC
>many|14|NA|TRBJ1-2|TRBV5-8
CASSDGHLNYGYTF
TGTGCCAGCAGCGACGGACACTTAAACTATGGCTACACCTTC
>many|16|NA|TRBJ1-6|TRBV5-8
CASSFGAQDYNSPLHF
TGTGCCAGCAGCTTTGGGGCCCAAGACTATAATTCACCCCTCCACTTT
>many|15|TRBD1|TRBJ2-7|TRBV20-1
CSARPHQDRDYEQYF
TGCAGTGCTAGACCTCATCAGGACAGGGACTACGAGCAGTACTTC
>NA|13|TRBD2|TRBJ2-7|TRBV20-1
CSARERRGSEQYF
TGCAGTGCTAGAGAAAGGCGGGGGAGCGAGCAGTACTTC
>many|15|TRBD2|TRBJ2-5|TRBV20-1
CSADTGLAGVETQYF
TGCAGTGCTGACACGGGACTAGCGGGAGTAGAGACCCAGTACTTC
>many|17|TRBD2|TRBJ2-7|TRBV13
CASSISRRASGSYEQYF
TGTGCCAGCAGTATTAGCCGGCGGGCTAGCGGATCCTACGAGCAGTACTTC
>many|15|TRBD2|TRBJ2-5|TRBV20-1
CSARPTSGNVGTQYF
TGCAGTGCTAGGCCGACTAGCGGGAACGTCGGGACCCAGTACTTC
>many|14|NA|TRBJ1-1|TRBV2
CASSEGGLNTEAFF
TGTGCCAGCAGTGAAGGGGGATTGAACACTGAAGCTTTCTTT
>NA|15|NA|TRBJ2-3|TRBV12-3/TRBV12-4
CASSLGLSSTDTQYF
TGTGCCAGCAGTTTGGGACTTTCTAGCACAGATACGCAGTATTTT
>many|13|NA|TRBJ1-5|TRBV14
CASSQGAGRAQHF
TGTGCCAGCAGCCAAGGGGCGGGGAGGGCCCAGCATTTT
>many|15|TRBD2|TRBJ2-5|TRBV12-3/TRBV12-4
CASSFGLAGAETQYF
TGTGCCAGCAGCTTCGGACTAGCGGGAGCAGAGACCCAGTACTTC
>NA|13|TRBD2|TRBJ2-5|TRBV5-1
CASTPSGQESQYF
TGCGCCAGCACCCCTAGCGGACAAGAGTCCCAGTACTTC
>NA|20|TRBD2|TRBJ2-3|TRBV11-2
CACSSGLAGGPSQRADTQYF
TGTGCCTGCAGCTCCGGACTAGCGGGAGGGCCGTCCCAGCGGGCAGATACGCAGTATTTT
>many|11|NA|TRBJ1-1|TRBV2
CANIAGNEAFF
TGTGCCAACATCGCCGGGAATGAAGCTTTCTTT
>NA|15|NA|TRBJ1-4|TRBV7-2
CASSLEGQSNEKLFF
TGTGCCAGCAGCTTAGAAGGGCAGTCTAATGAAAAACTGTTTTTT